Below, one TCR beta chain is given with its context. Its target is not known. This sample is drawn from a study of CXCR3-negative and CXCR3-positive naive CD8 T cells. CDR1 and CDR2 from the germline V gene are LNHNV and YYDKDF (reference sequence). CDR3 length: 16 amino acids. The method, 5' RACE with UMI labels, was used to prepare the TRB cDNA libraries. Following a re-call of the 5' RACE reads, TCRdb has one entry per CDR3 protein and lacks DNA. The sample table sets out 75,000 to 100,000 distinct CDR3 sequences. Study-wide findings and caveats: CXCR3-positive naive cells had more hydrophobic TRB CDR3s than CXCR3-negative naive cells.

The chain is built from TRBV15 and TRBJ2-5; no DNA is available, so the TRBD2 call from TCRdb remains unchecked. The receptor was isolated from a human donor in good health. Some clones in this sample may be carry-over from other donors' samples. The sample consisted of naive CXCR3+ CD8+ T cells from blood. Subset noted: CD45RO-CCR7+CD27+CD95- naive CD8+ T cells expressing CXCR3 (TNR3+). The CDR3 loop reads CATSEGTSGDQETQYF.